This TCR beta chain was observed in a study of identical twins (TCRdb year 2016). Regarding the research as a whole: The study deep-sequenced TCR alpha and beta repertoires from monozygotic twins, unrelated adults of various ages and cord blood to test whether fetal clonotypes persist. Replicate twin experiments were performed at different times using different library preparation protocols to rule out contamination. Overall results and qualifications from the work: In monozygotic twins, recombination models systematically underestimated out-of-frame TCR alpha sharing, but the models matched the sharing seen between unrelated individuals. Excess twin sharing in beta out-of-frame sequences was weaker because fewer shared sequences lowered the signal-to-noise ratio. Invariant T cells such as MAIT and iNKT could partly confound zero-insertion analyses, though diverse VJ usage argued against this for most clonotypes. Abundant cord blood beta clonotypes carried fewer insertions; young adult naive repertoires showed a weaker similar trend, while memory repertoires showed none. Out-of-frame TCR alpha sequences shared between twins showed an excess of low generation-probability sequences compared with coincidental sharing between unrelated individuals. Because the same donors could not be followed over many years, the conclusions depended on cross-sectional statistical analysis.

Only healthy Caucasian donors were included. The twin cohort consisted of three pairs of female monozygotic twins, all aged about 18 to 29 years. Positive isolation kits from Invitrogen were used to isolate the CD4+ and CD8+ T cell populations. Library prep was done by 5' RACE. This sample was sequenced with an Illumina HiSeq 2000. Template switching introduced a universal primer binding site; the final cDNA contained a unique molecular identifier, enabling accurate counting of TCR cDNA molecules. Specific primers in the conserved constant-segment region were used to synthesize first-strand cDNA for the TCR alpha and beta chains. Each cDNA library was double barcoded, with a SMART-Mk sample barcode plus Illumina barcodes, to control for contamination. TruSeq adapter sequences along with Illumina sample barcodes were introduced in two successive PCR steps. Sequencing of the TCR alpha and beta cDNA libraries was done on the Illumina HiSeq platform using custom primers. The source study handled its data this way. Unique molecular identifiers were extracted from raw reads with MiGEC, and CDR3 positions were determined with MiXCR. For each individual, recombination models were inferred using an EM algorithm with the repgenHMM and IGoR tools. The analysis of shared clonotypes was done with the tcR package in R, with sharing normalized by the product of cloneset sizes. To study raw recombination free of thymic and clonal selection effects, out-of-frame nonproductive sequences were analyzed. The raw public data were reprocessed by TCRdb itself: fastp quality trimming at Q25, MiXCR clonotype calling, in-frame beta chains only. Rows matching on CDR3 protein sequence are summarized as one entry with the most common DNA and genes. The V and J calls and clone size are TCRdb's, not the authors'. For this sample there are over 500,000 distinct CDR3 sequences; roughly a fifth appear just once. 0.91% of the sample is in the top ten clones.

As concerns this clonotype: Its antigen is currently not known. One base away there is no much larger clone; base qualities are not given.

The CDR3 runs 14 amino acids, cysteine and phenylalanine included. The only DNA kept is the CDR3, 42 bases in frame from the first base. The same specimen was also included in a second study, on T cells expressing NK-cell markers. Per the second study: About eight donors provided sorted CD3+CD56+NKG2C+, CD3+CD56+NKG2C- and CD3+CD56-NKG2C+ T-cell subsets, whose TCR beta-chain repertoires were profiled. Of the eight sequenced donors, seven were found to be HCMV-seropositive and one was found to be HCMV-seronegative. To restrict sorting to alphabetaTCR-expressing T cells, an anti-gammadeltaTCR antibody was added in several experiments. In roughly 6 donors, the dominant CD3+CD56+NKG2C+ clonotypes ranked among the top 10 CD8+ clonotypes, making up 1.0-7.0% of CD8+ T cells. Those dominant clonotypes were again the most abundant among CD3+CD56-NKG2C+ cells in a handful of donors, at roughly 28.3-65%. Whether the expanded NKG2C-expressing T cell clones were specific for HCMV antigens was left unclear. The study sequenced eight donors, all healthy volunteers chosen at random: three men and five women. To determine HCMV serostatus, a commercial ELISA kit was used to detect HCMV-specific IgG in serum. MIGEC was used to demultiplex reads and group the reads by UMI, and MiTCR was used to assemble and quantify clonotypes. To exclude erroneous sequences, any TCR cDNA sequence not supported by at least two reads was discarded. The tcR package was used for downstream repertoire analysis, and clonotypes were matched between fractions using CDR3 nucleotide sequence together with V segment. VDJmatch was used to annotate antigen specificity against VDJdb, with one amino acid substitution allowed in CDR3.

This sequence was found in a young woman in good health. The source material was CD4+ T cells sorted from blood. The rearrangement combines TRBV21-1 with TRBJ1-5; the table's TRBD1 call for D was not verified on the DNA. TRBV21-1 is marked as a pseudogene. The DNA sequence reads TGTGCCAGCAGCAAAGTCAGGGGCGGCCAGCCCCAGCATTTT. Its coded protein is CASSKVRGGQPQHF.